This TCR beta chain is drawn from a study of blood T cell repertoires in COVID-19 (dated by TCRdb to the early 2020s). Regarding the complete study: Samples from collaborators originated in the United States, Italy and Spain and spanned both the acute and convalescent phases of COVID-19. Nearly every sample came with metadata listing a de-identified subject ID, COVID-19 status, age in years and sex. The material from the prospective study consisted of cDNA or gDNA derived from T cells, B-cell-depleted T cells, or PBMCs. Where available, HLA class I and class II types were taken from metadata supplied by the sample provider and were not determined by assay-based typing. Subjects who had been exposed to COVID-19, were actively infected with it, or had recovered from it provided the deeply sampled blood TCRbeta repertoires that made up the dataset. The samples were drawn from the first 160 participants of the ongoing ImmuneRACE study and from under 1,500 subjects provided by 6 global collaborators. The repertoires were released in a freely available public database intended as a resource for research on the immune response to SARS-CoV-2.

A word on this clone: The antigen it recognizes is unknown. Per-base quality was not reported, and no clone a single base away is much larger than it.

V is reduced by 4 bases and J by 2 bases, leaving a spacing of 12 bases between them. The CDR3 sequence holds 14 residues, the cysteine and phenylalanine included. Kept here is only the CDR3 DNA, which spans 42 bases and is read in frame from base 1. CDR1 PRHDT and CDR2 FYEKMQ are derived from the germline V gene (reference sequence). Summary of the overall study and its limitations: The amount of clinical and demographic metadata varied by source and participant and was provided uncurated.

TCRbeta CDR3 regions were amplified from genomic DNA using the immunoSEQ Assay, a bias-controlled multiplex PCR. Under the source paper's analysis protocol: The number of nucleated cells in each sample was estimated by amplification of reference gene primers within the assay. To quantify the absolute abundance of each unique TCRbeta CDR3 rearrangement, sequence reads were collapsed and filtered. For each sample, productive Simpson clonality was calculated by taking the square root of Simpson's diversity index across productive rearrangements. TCRdb retrieved this table from immuneACCESS and kept in-frame rearrangements only. Not all clones are present; in checked studies, unresolved V genes account for under half, and no reason is known for the remainder. V and J calls and clone size are as listed in that table; D and trimming were resolved from the DNA. The sample table contains about 50,000 clones; only one count was recorded for 60% to 85% of them. Around 20% of the sample rests with the top ten.

Each collaborating institution followed its own protocols to collect whole blood in K2EDTA tubes. For TCRbeta analysis, collaborators shipped samples as frozen whole blood, isolated PBMCs, or DNA extracted from either of those sample types. The sequenced material came from peripheral blood. The sequence was collected from a man between 45 and 60 years old with active or convalescent COVID-19. The chain was built from TRBV13 and TRBJ2-7; TRBD2 is a weak D gene call, 6 bases matching. CDR3 protein: CASSSRDGTYEQYF. The DNA sequence follows: TGTGCCAGCAGCTCGCGGGACGGTACCTACGAGCAGTACTTC.